A single sample is the source of the 24 T cell receptor beta chains below, sequenced in a study of blood T cells in healthy people across ages. It was with a sample-barcoded 5' primer and a J-beta primer mix that a second PCR of roughly 7 to 12 cycles was run. TCRdb re-analysed the 5' RACE reads in MiXCR, keeping a single row per CDR3 protein. Of hundreds of thousands of distinct CDR3 sequences in the sample, approximately 24% were seen once. The sample was also linked to a second study, of T cells of mothers and their children.

Material for sequencing was blood. All receptors come from a boy between 5 and 17 years old in good health.

The chain has TRBV5-1 and TRBJ1-1; the match to TRBD1 covers 7 bases. CDR1 and CDR2 (germline): SGHRS, YFSETQ. The CDR3 runs to 16 residues. V lost 4 bases to trimming and J lost 0 bases; unmatched junction nucleotides: 9. The CDR3 DNA follows: TGCGCCAGCAGCCTCTCGGGACAGACTATGAACACTGAAGCTTTCTTT. Its protein is CASSLSGQTMNTEAFF.

CDR3 sequence: CASSQEGSIQYF. DNA of the CDR3: TGTGCCAGCAGCCAAGAGGGGAGCATTCAGTACTTC. V and J are TRBV3-1 and TRBJ2-4; possible D gene TRBD2, 5 bases. This CDR3 has 12 amino acids. V lost 0 bases and J lost 9, with 6 bases in between. The germline V gene encodes CDR1 LGHDT and CDR2 YNNKEL (reference sequence).

This clonotype showed up just a few times. The chain couples TRBV30 to TRBJ1-2, with D maybe TRBD1 (6 bases). The CDR3 consists of 12 residues. V lost 4 bases and J 7 bases, leaving 13 bases between the germline ends. Germline CDR1 is GTSNPN and CDR2 is SVGIG (reference sequence). The CDR3 reads CAWTPGERGYTF. The CDR3 bases are TGTGCCTGGACCCCAGGGGAGCGTGGCTACACCTTC.

This clonotype was picked up a small number of times. This chain joins TRBV20-1 and TRBJ2-7; TRBD2 matches at 14 bases. CDR1 is DFQATT, CDR2 SNEGSKA, per germline (reference sequence). The ends lost 6 bases at V and 8 bases at J; junction bases unmatched: 3. The CDR3 totals 12 residues. The CDR3 is CSAGLAGGKQYF. CDR3 bases: TGCAGTGCCGGACTAGCGGGGGGAAAGCAGTACTTC.

The V gene is TRBV10-3, the J gene TRBJ2-1; D remains unclear. CDR1 and CDR2 (germline): ENHRY, SYGVKD. The CDR3 loop spans 15 amino acids. Trimming stripped 5 bases from V and 2 bases from J, with 13 bases between. CDR3 loop: CAISPPQGPYNEQFF. The DNA of the CDR3 is TGTGCCATCAGTCCGCCCCAAGGCCCCTACAATGAGCAGTTCTTC.

V is TRBV6-7 and J is TRBJ2-4; D remains ambiguous. TRBV6-7 counts as an open reading frame of uncertain function. The ends were cut back, 5 bases at V and 5 bases at J, with 7 bases in the middle. The CDR3 spans 12 residues. The CDR3 bases are TGTGCCAGCAGTCAAAATGAAAACATTCAGTACTTC. This codes for CASSQNENIQYF.

The CDR3 sequence: CAISEYPGNSYEQYF. The CDR3 coding sequence is TGTGCCATCAGTGAGTACCCAGGAAACTCCTACGAGCAGTACTTC. This chain uses TRBV10-3 with TRBJ2-7; unclear D gene. This CDR3 is 15 amino acids long. Germline CDR1 is ENHRY and CDR2 is SYGVKD. V was pared by 1 base and J by 0 bases, with 10 bases between.

CDR3 sequence reads: CASSLIGGTSFYEQYF. The CDR3 region has the DNA TGTGCCAGCAGTTTAATAGGTGGGACTAGTTTCTACGAGCAGTACTTC. The chain combines TRBV12-3 or TRBV12-4 with TRBJ2-7; 8 nucleotides align to TRBD2. The CDR3 contains 16 residues. V trimming: 2 bases; J trimming: 3 bases; junction bases outside the gene matches: 9.

The table lists this clonotype with a count of one. A read error may account for a junction end that differs from germline. The chain joins TRBV5-5 to TRBJ2-4, with D unclear. The CDR3 is made up of 10 amino acids. Looked up from germline, CDR1 is SGHKS and CDR2 is YYEKEE (reference sequence). The CDR3, as DNA: TGTGCCAGCGGGCACCCTACCTTGGCCTTC. Translated: CASGHPTLAF.

This clonotype has a handful of counts. The rearrangement joins TRBV11-2 to TRBJ2-1, with D possibly being TRBD1 or TRBD2 (5 bases each). TRBJ2-5 matches the DNA end more closely, so the J call is doubtful. In germline, CDR1 is SGHAT, CDR2 FQNNGV. The CDR3 sequence is 15 residues long. CDR3 sequence reads: CASSLIGARRETQYF. For the CDR3, the DNA is TGTGCCAGCAGCTTAATCGGGGCCCGGAGGGAGACCCAGTACTTC.

J is TRBJ2-4 and V is TRBV28, with a weak D call TRBD1 (5 bases). Trimming removed 6 bases at V and 1 base at J, with 13 bases between. Looked up from germline, CDR1 is MDHEN and CDR2 is SYDVKM. CDR3 length equals 15 residues. CDR3 in DNA: TGTGCCAGCAGATTGGACATCTGGGCCAAAAACATTCAGTACTTC. Translation: CASRLDIWAKNIQYF.

The gene calls are TRBV12-3 or TRBV12-4 and TRBJ1-2; 7 bases are a match to TRBD1. CDR3 length equals 13 residues. J was trimmed by 7 bases and V by 5 bases; bases with no gene match: 7. In DNA form, the CDR3 reads TGTGCCAGCAGTCAGACAGGGCTGCGTGGCTACACCTTC. It yields the protein CASSQTGLRGYTF.

The chain is built from TRBV7-9 and TRBJ2-5; 10 nucleotides match TRBD2. Germline V gene sequence: CDR1 SEHNR, CDR2 FQNEAQ (reference sequence). The CDR3 runs 17 residues. V trimming: 1 base; J trimming: 4 bases; junction bases outside the gene matches: 9. The CDR3 nucleotides are TGTGCCAGCAGCTTAGGCTTGAGCGGGGGGGCCAGAGAGACCCAGTACTTC. It specifies CASSLGLSGGARETQYF.

The chain combines TRBV20-1 with TRBJ1-6; D uncertain. Trimming took off 2 bases at V and 9 bases at J, with 11 bases between the two ends. This CDR3 has 13 residues. Germline V lookup: CDR1 DFQATT, CDR2 SNEGSKA (reference sequence). The CDR3 nucleotides read TGCAGTGCTAGACGGTCAGTAGGTTCACCCCTCCACTTT. It encodes CSARRSVGSPLHF.

This clonotype occurred a few times. The chain couples TRBV6-1 to TRBJ2-5; 11 bases fit TRBD2. V shed 8 bases and J 1 base; nucleotides not matched to a gene: 12. CDR1 and CDR2 from the germline V gene are MNHNS and SASEGT. The CDR3 covers 17 residues. CDR3 sequence: CASLGLAGQPSQETQYF. The CDR3 nucleotides read TGTGCCAGCCTTGGACTAGCGGGCCAACCTTCCCAAGAGACCCAGTACTTC.

This clonotype was recorded at least ten times. The rearrangement uses TRBV25-1 and TRBJ2-5; TRBD1 is a possible D gene (5 bases). This CDR3 region has 15 residues. Per the germline V gene, CDR1 is MGHDK and CDR2 is SYGVNS. V was cut by 2 bases and J by 5 bases, with 15 bases left in between. CDR3 bases: TGTGCCAGCAGTGAACCCCTAAGTGCAGGGGAGACCCAGTACTTC. This translates into CASSEPLSAGETQYF.

The CDR3 DNA sequence: TGCGCCAGCAGCCCCCGGACAGGGGGCGATTCCACTGAAGCTTTCTTT. This gives the protein CASSPRTGGDSTEAFF. This rearrangement joins TRBV5-1 to TRBJ1-1; 11 bases are shared with TRBD1. The CDR3 is made up of 16 amino acids. Germline V CDR1 and CDR2: SGHRS, YFSETQ. V lost 4 bases and J lost 4; bases outside the gene matches: 9.

V is TRBV28 and J is TRBJ2-5, with TRBD1 as a possible D gene (7 bases). CDR1 is MDHEN, CDR2 SYDVKM, per germline. There are 14 residues in the CDR3. V was clipped by 10 bases and J by 4 bases, with 19 bases between them. CDR3 sequence (DNA): TGTGCCACCATCGGAGGGGGCGGGCGAGAGACCCAGTACTTC. This encodes CATIGGGGRETQYF.

The chain couples TRBV19 to TRBJ2-5; D is uncertain. The CDR3 covers 13 residues. Germline-derived CDR1 and CDR2 are LNHDA and SQIVND (reference sequence). The germline V and J ends were trimmed by 2 bases and 5 bases, with 9 bases remaining between them. The CDR3 loop is CASSIYHRETQYF. CDR3 coding DNA: TGTGCCAGTAGTATATACCATCGGGAGACCCAGTACTTC.

The chain is built from TRBV12-3 or TRBV12-4 and TRBJ2-3; TRBD2 matches at 14 bases. The CDR3 is 17 amino acids. The V gene end was trimmed by 4 bases and the J gene end by 1 base; junction bases not matched to a gene: 4. CDR3 region: CASSSGLAGARTDTQYF. In nucleotides, the CDR3 is TGTGCCAGCAGTTCGGGACTAGCGGGGGCTCGCACAGATACGCAGTATTTT.

This clonotype was observed many times. J is TRBJ2-1 and V is TRBV9; no reliable D call. Trimming stripped 4 bases from V and 5 bases from J, with 4 bases between. This CDR3 has 11 residues. The germline CDR1 and CDR2 sequences are SGDLS and YYNGEE. This CDR3 is CASSSNNEQFF. For the CDR3, the DNA is TGTGCCAGCAGCTCTAACAATGAGCAGTTCTTC.

Only a few counts were recorded for this clonotype. The V and J genes are TRBV12-3 or TRBV12-4 and TRBJ2-5; D remains ambiguous. The ends were cut back, 2 bases at V and 5 bases at J, with 12 bases in the middle. The length of the CDR3 is 14 residues. CDR3 protein: CASSLSRRTETQYF. DNA for the CDR3: TGTGCCAGCAGTTTATCTCGCCGGACGGAGACCCAGTACTTC.

Only a few counts were recorded for this clonotype. The chain has TRBV20-1 and TRBJ1-4; D is perhaps TRBD1 (5 bases). CDR3 length: 14 amino acids. Looked up from germline, CDR1 is DFQATT and CDR2 is SNEGSKA (reference sequence). With 2 bases removed from V and 6 bases from J, the gap between germline ends came to 13 bases. CDR3 bases: TGCAGTGCTAGACGCCCCGGGACGGATGAAAAACTGTTTTTT. It codes for CSARRPGTDEKLFF.

The chain is built from TRBV6-1 and TRBJ1-2, with 7 bases fitting TRBD1. Trimming took 4 bases from V and 0 from J; bases not matched to a gene: 11. This CDR3 has 17 residues. Germline V gene lookup returns CDR1 MNHNS and CDR2 SASEGT. The chain's CDR3 is CASSARAGTAANYGYTF. The DNA for the CDR3 is TGTGCCAGCAGTGCCCGAGCCGGGACAGCCGCTAACTATGGCTACACCTTC.